This is a list of T cell receptor beta chains from one sample in a study of blood T cells in healthy people across ages. TCRdb redid the calling of the 5' RACE reads with MiXCR, one entry per CDR3 protein. The table includes about 590,000 distinct CDR3 sequences, 25% to 30% detected once. The source material was blood. These receptors all come from a woman aged 80 or over in good health. Both conserved end residues are part of each CDR3. The D gene is left open where the match is weak. Clone size is not always given. Where it is, it says once, few, many or a class for expanded clones.

clone size: many
D gene: NA
J gene: TRBJ1-1
V gene: TRBV4-3
CDR3 protein: CASSRSIRGTEAFF
CDR3 DNA: TGCGCCAGCAGCCGATCGATCAGGGGAACTGAAGCTTTCTTT

clone size: NA
D gene: TRBD1
J gene: TRBJ2-4
V gene: TRBV2
CDR3 protein: CASIVGQGAKNIQYF
CDR3 DNA: TGTGCCAGCATAGTGGGACAGGGTGCCAAAAACATTCAGTACTTC

clone size: few
D gene: TRBD1
J gene: TRBJ2-2
V gene: TRBV5-1
CDR3 protein: CASSTWTGGRVTGELFF
CDR3 DNA: TGCGCCAGCAGCACCTGGACAGGGGGCAGGGTCACCGGGGAGCTGTTTTTT

clone size: many
D gene: NA
J gene: TRBJ1-1
V gene: TRBV4-1
CDR3 protein: CASSPGAPRDTEAFF
CDR3 DNA: TGCGCCAGCAGCCCCGGGGCCCCAAGAGACACTGAAGCTTTCTTT

clone size: many
D gene: TRBD1
J gene: TRBJ2-7
V gene: TRBV6-2/TRBV6-3
CDR3 protein: CASSYLQGPYEQYF
CDR3 DNA: TGTGCCAGCAGTTACTTACAGGGGCCCTACGAGCAGTACTTC

clone size: NA
D gene: NA
J gene: TRBJ1-1
V gene: TRBV6-6
CDR3 protein: CASSPGRGAFF
CDR3 DNA: TGTGCCAGCAGTCCGGGACGAGGGGCTTTCTTT

clone size: many
D gene: NA
J gene: TRBJ2-5
V gene: TRBV6-1
CDR3 protein: CASSDNRPGTQYF
CDR3 DNA: TGTGCCAGCAGTGACAACCGCCCCGGGACCCAGTACTTC

clone size: few
D gene: TRBD2
J gene: TRBJ2-1
V gene: TRBV30
CDR3 protein: CAWSIGLAGVLYDEQFF
CDR3 DNA: TGTGCCTGGAGCATAGGACTAGCGGGAGTCTTGTACGATGAGCAGTTCTTC

clone size: few
D gene: NA
J gene: TRBJ1-1
V gene: TRBV7-8
CDR3 protein: CASSHGQPNTEAFF
CDR3 DNA: TGTGCCAGCAGCCATGGACAGCCGAACACTGAAGCTTTCTTT

clone size: many
D gene: TRBD1
J gene: TRBJ1-1
V gene: TRBV12-3/TRBV12-4
CDR3 protein: CASSPGQVMNTEAFF
CDR3 DNA: TGTGCCAGCAGTCCGGGACAGGTTATGAACACTGAAGCTTTCTTT

clone size: NA
D gene: NA
J gene: TRBJ2-2
V gene: TRBV11-2
CDR3 protein: CASNLDHTLNTGELFF
CDR3 DNA: TGTGCCAGCAACTTAGATCACACCCTAAACACCGGGGAGCTGTTTTTT

clone size: NA
D gene: TRBD2
J gene: TRBJ2-3
V gene: TRBV27
CDR3 protein: CASSSPSGASTDTQYF
CDR3 DNA: TGTGCCAGCAGTTCACCAAGCGGGGCTAGCACAGATACGCAGTATTTT

clone size: NA
D gene: TRBD1
J gene: TRBJ2-1
V gene: TRBV3-1
CDR3 protein: CASATRGPGNEQFF
CDR3 DNA: TGTGCCAGCGCAACGAGGGGGCCGGGCAATGAGCAGTTCTTC

clone size: NA
D gene: NA
J gene: TRBJ2-7
V gene: TRBV20-1
CDR3 protein: CSASHPGLSCEQYF
CDR3 DNA: TGCAGTGCTAGTCATCCGGGCCTCTCCTGCGAGCAGTACTTC

clone size: few
D gene: NA
J gene: TRBJ1-2
V gene: TRBV7-9
CDR3 protein: CASSPTSEGYTF
CDR3 DNA: TGTGCCAGCAGCCCGACCAGTGAGGGCTACACCTTC

clone size: NA
D gene: TRBD1
J gene: TRBJ1-1
V gene: TRBV18
CDR3 protein: CASSPLGQLLNTEAFF
CDR3 DNA: TGTGCCAGCTCACCCTTGGGACAGTTACTGAACACTGAAGCTTTCTTT

clone size: NA
D gene: NA
J gene: TRBJ2-3
V gene: TRBV2
CDR3 protein: CASIPLGERTYTQYF
CDR3 DNA: TGTGCCAGCATCCCCTTGGGGGAGCGGACGTATACGCAGTATTTT

clone size: many
D gene: NA
J gene: TRBJ2-1
V gene: TRBV12-5
CDR3 protein: CASGLDRDYEQFF
CDR3 DNA: TGTGCTAGTGGTTTAGACAGGGACTATGAGCAGTTCTTC

clone size: many
D gene: NA
J gene: TRBJ2-7
V gene: TRBV5-1
CDR3 protein: CASSLELGSYNEQYF
CDR3 DNA: TGCGCCAGCAGCTTGGAGCTGGGTTCCTACAATGAGCAGTACTTC

clone size: NA
D gene: NA
J gene: TRBJ1-1
V gene: TRBV29-1
CDR3 protein: CSVVVIGTAGTEAFF
CDR3 DNA: TGCAGCGTTGTGGTTATTGGGACGGCAGGTACTGAAGCTTTCTTT

clone size: many
D gene: TRBD1
J gene: TRBJ2-4
V gene: TRBV11-2
CDR3 protein: CASSPVLTGVKNIQYF
CDR3 DNA: TGTGCCAGCAGCCCCGTTTTGACAGGGGTCAAAAACATTCAGTACTTC

clone size: many
D gene: TRBD2
J gene: TRBJ2-7
V gene: TRBV7-9
CDR3 protein: CASSLARLVTSGSYEQYF
CDR3 DNA: TGTGCCAGCAGCTTAGCGCGACTCGTGACTAGCGGGTCCTACGAGCAGTACTTC

clone size: few
D gene: NA
J gene: TRBJ1-4
V gene: TRBV3-1
CDR3 protein: CASSLTGKKLFF
CDR3 DNA: TGTGCCAGCAGTTTAACGGGAAAAAAACTGTTTTTT

clone size: NA
D gene: NA
J gene: TRBJ2-1
V gene: TRBV6-6
CDR3 protein: CASSQLDKQFF
CDR3 DNA: TGTGCCAGCAGTCAGCTGGATAAGCAGTTCTTC

clone size: many
D gene: NA
J gene: TRBJ1-1
V gene: TRBV7-2
CDR3 protein: CASSRRTVRPNTEAFF
CDR3 DNA: TGTGCCAGCAGCAGAAGGACAGTAAGGCCGAACACTGAAGCTTTCTTT

clone size: many
D gene: TRBD1
J gene: TRBJ1-6
V gene: TRBV7-2
CDR3 protein: CASSFGQGNSPLHF
CDR3 DNA: TGTGCCAGCAGCTTCGGACAGGGGAATTCACCCCTCCACTTT

clone size: NA
D gene: NA
J gene: TRBJ2-1
V gene: TRBV6-6
CDR3 protein: CASSETRIYSYNEQFF
CDR3 DNA: TGTGCCAGCAGCGAGACAAGGATATATTCCTACAATGAGCAGTTCTTC

clone size: many
D gene: TRBD1
J gene: TRBJ2-7
V gene: TRBV7-2
CDR3 protein: CASSPDRIVHEQYF
CDR3 DNA: TGTGCCAGCAGCCCGGACAGGATAGTGCACGAGCAGTACTTC

clone size: NA
D gene: NA
J gene: TRBJ2-2
V gene: TRBV30
CDR3 protein: CAWSGQIGTGELFF
CDR3 DNA: TGTGCCTGGAGTGGCCAGATAGGAACCGGGGAGCTGTTTTTT